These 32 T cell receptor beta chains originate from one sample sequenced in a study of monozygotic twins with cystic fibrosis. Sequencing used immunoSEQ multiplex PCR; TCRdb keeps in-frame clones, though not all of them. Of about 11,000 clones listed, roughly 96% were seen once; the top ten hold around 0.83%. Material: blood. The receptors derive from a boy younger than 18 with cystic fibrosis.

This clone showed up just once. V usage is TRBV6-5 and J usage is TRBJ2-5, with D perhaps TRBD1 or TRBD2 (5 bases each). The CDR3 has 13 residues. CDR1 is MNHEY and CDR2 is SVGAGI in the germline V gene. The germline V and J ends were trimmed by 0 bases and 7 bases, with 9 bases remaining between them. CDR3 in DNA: TGTGCCAGCAGTTACTCGAGGGGCGGGACCCAGTACTTC. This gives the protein CASSYSRGGTQYF.

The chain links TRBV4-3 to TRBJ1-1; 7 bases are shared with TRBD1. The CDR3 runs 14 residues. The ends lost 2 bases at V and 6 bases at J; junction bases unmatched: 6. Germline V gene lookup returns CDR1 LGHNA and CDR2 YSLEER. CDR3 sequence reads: CASSQYIGGPEAFF. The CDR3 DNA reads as TGCGCCAGCAGCCAATATATAGGGGGCCCTGAAGCTTTCTTT.

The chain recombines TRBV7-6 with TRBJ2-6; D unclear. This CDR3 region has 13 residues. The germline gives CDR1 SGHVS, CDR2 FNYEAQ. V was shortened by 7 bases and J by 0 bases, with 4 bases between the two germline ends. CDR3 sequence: CASKLSGANVLTF. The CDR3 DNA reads TGTGCCAGCAAGCTCTCTGGGGCCAACGTCCTGACTTTC. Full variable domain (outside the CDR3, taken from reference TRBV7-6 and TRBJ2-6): GAGVSQSPRYKVTKRGQDVALRCDPISGHVSLYWYRQALGQGPEFLTYFNYEAQQDKSGLPNDRFSAERPEGSISTLTIQRTEQRDSAMYRCASKLSGANVLTFGAGSRLTVL.

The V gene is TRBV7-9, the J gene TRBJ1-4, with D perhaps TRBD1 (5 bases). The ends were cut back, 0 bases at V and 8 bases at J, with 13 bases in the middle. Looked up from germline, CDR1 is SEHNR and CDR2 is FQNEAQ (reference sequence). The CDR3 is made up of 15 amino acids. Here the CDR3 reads CASSLAGEEGEKLFF. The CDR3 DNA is TGTGCCAGCAGCTTAGCGGGGGAAGAAGGCGAAAAACTGTTTTTT.

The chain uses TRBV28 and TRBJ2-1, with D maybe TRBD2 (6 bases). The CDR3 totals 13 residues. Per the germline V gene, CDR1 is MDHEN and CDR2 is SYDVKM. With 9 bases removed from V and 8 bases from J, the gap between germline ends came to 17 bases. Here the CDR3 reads CARRLHGGDEQFF. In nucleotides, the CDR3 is TGTGCCAGACGGCTCCACGGCGGGGATGAGCAGTTCTTC.

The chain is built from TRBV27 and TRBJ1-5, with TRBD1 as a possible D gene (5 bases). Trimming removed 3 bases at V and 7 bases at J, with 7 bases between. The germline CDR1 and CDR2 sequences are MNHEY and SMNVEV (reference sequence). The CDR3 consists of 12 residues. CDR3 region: CASSFWGQPQHF. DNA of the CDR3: TGTGCCAGCAGTTTTTGGGGGCAGCCCCAGCATTTT.

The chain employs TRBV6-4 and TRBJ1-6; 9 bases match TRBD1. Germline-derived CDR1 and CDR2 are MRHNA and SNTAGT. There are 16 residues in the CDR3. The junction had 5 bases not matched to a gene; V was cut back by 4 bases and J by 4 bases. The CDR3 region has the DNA TGTGCCAGCAGTGCCGGGACAGGGAATTATAATTCACCCCTCCACTTT. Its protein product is CASSAGTGNYNSPLHF.

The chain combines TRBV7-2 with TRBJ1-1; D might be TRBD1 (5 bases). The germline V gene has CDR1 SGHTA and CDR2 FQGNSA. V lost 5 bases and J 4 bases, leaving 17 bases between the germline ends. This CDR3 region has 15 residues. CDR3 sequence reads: CASSQSPGGFTEAFF. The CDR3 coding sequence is TGTGCCAGCAGCCAAAGTCCCGGGGGGTTCACTGAAGCTTTCTTT.

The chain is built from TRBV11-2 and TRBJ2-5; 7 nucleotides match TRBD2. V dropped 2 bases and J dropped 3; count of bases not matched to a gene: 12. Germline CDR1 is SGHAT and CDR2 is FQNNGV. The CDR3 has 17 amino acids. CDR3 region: CASSLWSPRTREETQYF. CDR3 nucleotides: TGTGCCAGCAGCTTATGGTCCCCCCGGACTAGAGAAGAGACCCAGTACTTC.

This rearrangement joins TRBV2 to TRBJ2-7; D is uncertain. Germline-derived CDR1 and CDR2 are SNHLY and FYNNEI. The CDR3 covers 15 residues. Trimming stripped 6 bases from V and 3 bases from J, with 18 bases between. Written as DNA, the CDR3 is TGTGCCAGCAGCAAACCCGAACCCTATAACTACGAGCAGTACTTC. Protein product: CASSKPEPYNYEQYF.

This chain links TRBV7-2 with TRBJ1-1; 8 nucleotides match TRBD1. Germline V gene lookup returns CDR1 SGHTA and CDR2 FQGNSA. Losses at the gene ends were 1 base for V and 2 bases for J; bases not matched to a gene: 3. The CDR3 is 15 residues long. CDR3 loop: CASSLEQGVNTEAFF. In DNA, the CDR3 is TGTGCCAGCAGCTTAGAACAGGGGGTAAACACTGAAGCTTTCTTT.

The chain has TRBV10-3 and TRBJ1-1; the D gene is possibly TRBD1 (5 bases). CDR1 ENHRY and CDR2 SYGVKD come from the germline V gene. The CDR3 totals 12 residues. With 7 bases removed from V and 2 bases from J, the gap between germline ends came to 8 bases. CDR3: CAIMGDNTEAFF. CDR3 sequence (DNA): TGTGCCATCATGGGGGACAACACTGAAGCTTTCTTT.

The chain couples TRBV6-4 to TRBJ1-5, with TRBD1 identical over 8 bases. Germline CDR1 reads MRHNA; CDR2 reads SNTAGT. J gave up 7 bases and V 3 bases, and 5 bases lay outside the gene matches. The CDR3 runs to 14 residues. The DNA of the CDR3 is TGTGCCAGCAGTGAGTCAGGGGGCGGCCAGCCCCAGCATTTT. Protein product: CASSESGGGQPQHF.

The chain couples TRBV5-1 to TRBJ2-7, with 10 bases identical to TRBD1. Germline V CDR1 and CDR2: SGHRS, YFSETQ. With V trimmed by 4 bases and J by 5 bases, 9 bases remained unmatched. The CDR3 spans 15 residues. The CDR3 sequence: CASSPGTGEVDEQYF. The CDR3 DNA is TGCGCCAGCAGCCCAGGGACAGGGGAAGTAGACGAGCAGTACTTC.

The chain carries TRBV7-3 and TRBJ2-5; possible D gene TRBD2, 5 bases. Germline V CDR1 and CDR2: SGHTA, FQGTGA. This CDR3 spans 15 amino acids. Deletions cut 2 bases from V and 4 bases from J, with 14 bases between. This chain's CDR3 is CASSLGLALTETQYF. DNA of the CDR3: TGTGCCAGCAGCTTAGGTCTAGCATTGACAGAGACCCAGTACTTC.

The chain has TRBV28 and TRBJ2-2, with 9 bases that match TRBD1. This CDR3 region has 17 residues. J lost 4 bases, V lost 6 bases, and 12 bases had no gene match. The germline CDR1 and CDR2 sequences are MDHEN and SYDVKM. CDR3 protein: CASSIRTGGSGTGELFF. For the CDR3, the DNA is TGTGCCAGCAGCATAAGAACAGGGGGCTCGGGCACCGGGGAGCTGTTTTTT.

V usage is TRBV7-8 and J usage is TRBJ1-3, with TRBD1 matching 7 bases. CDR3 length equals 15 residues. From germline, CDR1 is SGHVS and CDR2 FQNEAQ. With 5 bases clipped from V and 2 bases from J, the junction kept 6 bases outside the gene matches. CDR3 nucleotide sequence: TGTGCCAGCAGCCCACCCGGGACAGCTGGAAACACCATATATTTT. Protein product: CASSPPGTAGNTIYF.

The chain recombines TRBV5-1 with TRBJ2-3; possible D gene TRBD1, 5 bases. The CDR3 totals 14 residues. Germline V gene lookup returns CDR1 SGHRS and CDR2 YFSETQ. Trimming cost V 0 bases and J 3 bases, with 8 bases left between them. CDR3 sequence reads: CASSLEGQTDTQYF. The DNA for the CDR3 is TGCGCCAGCAGCTTGGAGGGGCAAACAGATACGCAGTATTTT. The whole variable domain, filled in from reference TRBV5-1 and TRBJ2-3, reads KAGVTQTPRYLIKTRGQQVTLSCSPISGHRSVSWYQQTPGQGLQFLFEYFSETQRNKGNFPGRFSGRQFSNSRSEMNVSTLELGDSALYLCASSLEGQTDTQYFGPGTRLTVL.

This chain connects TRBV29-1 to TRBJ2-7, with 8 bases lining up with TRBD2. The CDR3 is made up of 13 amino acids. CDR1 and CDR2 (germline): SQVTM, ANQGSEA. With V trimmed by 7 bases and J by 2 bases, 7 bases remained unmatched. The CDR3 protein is CSAAGGVTYEQYF. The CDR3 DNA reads TGCAGCGCCGCGGGGGGAGTGACCTACGAGCAGTACTTC.

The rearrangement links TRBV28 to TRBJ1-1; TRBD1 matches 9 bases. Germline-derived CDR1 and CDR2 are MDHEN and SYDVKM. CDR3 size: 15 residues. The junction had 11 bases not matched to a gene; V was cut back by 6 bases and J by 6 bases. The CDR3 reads CASSPGQGSFAEAFF. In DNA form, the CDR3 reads TGTGCCAGCAGCCCGGGACAGGGAAGTTTCGCTGAAGCTTTCTTT.

The CDR3 coding sequence is TGTGCCAGCCTAAATGGACAGGGCGGTAATGAAAAACTGTTTTTT. Translating it yields CASLNGQGGNEKLFF. This chain joins TRBV6-6 and TRBJ1-4; 8 bases are a match to TRBD1. Trimming at V came to 8 bases and at J to 4 bases, leaving 9 bases not matched to a gene. There are 15 residues in the CDR3. Per germline, CDR1 MNHNY and CDR2 SVGAGI (reference sequence).

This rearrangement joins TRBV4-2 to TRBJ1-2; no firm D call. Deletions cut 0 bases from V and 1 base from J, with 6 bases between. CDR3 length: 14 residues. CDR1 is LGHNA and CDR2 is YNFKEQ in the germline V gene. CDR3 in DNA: TGTGCCAGCAGCCAAGACAACAGTAACTATGGCTACACCTTC. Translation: CASSQDNSNYGYTF.

The CDR3 protein is CASSQVGSGQGETGELFF. CDR3 sequence (DNA): TGCGCCAGCAGCCAAGTGGGGTCGGGACAGGGGGAGACCGGGGAGCTGTTTTTT. The chain has TRBV4-1 and TRBJ2-2, with 11 positions matching TRBD1. There are 18 residues in the CDR3. The germline V gene has CDR1 MGHRA and CDR2 YSYEKL. Losses at the gene ends were 1 base for V and 5 bases for J; bases not matched to a gene: 9.

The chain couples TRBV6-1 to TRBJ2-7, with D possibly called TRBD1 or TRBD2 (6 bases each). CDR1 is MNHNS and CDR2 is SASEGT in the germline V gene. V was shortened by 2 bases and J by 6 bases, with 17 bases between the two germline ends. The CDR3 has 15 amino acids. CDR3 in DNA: TGTGCCAGCAGTGAACTTTGGGGGGCGAAGGGCGAGCAGTACTTC. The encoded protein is CASSELWGAKGEQYF.

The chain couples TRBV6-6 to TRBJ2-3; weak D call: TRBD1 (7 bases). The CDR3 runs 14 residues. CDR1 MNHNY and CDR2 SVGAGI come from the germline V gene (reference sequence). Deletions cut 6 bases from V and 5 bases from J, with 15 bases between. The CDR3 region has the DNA TGTGCCAGCAGCTCCCCCAGGGGGGTAGATACGCAGTATTTT. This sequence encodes CASSSPRGVDTQYF.

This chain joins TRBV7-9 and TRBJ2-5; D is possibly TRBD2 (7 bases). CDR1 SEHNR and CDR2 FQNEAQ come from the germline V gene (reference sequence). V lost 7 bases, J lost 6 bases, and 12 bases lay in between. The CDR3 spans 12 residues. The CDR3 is CASTEGGQTQYF. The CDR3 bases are TGTGCCAGCACCGAGGGGGGGCAGACCCAGTACTTC. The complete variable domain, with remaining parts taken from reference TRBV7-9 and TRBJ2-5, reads DTGVSQNPRHKITKRGQNVTFRCDPISEHNRLYWYRQTLGQGPEFLTYFQNEAQLEKSRLLSDRFSAERPKGSFSTLEIQRTEQGDSAMYLCASTEGGQTQYFGPGTRLLVL.

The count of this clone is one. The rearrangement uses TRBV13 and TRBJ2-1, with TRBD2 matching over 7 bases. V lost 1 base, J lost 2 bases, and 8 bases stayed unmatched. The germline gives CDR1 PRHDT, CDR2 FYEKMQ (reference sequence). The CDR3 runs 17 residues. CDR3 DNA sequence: TGTGCCAGCAGCTTAGCCGGCGCGGGAGTACCCTACAATGAGCAGTTCTTC. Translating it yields CASSLAGAGVPYNEQFF.

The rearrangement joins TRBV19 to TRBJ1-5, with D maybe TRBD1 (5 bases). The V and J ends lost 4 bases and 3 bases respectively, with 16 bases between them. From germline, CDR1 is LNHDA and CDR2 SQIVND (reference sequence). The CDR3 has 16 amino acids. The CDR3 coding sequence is TGTGCCAGTAGTAGTCTGGGGGGGACCATCAATCAGCCCCAGCATTTT. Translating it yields CASSSLGGTINQPQHF.

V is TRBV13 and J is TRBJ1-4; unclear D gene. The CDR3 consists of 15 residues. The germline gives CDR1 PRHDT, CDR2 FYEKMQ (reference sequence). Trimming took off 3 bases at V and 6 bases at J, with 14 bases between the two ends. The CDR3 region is CASSFGPRGDEKLFF. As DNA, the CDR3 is TGTGCCAGCAGCTTTGGGCCCCGCGGGGATGAAAAACTGTTTTTT.

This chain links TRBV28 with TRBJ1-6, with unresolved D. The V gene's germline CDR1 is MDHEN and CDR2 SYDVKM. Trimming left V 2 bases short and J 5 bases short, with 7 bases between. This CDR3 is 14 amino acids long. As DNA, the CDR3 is TGTGCCAGCAGTTTAGGAAGGAATAATTCACCCCTCCACTTT. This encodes CASSLGRNNSPLHF.

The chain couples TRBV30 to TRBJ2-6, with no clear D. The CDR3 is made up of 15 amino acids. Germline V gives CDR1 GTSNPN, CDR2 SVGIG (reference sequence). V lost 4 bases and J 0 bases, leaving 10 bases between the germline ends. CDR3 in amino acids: CAWNRFYSGANVLTF. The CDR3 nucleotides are TGTGCCTGGAATAGGTTTTACTCTGGGGCCAACGTCCTGACTTTC. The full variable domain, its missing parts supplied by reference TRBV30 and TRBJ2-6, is SQTIHQWPATLVQPVGSPLSLECTVEGTSNPNLYWYRQAAGRGLQLLFYSVGIGQISSEVPQNLSASRPQDRQFILSSKKLLLSDSGFYLCAWNRFYSGANVLTFGAGSRLTVL.

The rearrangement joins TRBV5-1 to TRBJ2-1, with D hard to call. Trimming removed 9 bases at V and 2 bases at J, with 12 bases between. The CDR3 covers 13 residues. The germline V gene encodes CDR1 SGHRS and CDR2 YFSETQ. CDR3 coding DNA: TGCGCCACCTCAGACCTGGCCTACAATGAGCAGTTCTTC. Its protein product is CATSDLAYNEQFF.